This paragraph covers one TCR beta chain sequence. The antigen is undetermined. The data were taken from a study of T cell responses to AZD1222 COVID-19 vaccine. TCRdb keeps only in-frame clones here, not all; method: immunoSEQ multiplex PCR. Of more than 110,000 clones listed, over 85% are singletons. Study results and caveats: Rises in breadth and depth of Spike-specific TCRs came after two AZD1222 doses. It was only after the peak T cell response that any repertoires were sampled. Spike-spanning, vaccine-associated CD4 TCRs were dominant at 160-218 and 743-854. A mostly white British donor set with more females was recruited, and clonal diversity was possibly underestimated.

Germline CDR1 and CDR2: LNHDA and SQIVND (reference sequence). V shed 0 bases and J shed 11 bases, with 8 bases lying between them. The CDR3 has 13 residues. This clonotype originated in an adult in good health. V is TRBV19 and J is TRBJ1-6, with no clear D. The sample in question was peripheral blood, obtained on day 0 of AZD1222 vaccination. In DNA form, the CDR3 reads TGTGCCAGTAGTATAGATCTGACACCACCCCTCCACTTT. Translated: CASSIDLTPPLHF.